One sample yielded the 6 T cell receptor beta chains listed below, sequenced in a study of T cells in Graves' hyperthyroidism and ophthalmopathy. RNA transcripts served as the template for amplifying TCR beta CDR3 regions. HTBI primers were the set used in a first-round RT-PCR of the TCR CDR3. MiXCR, run by TCRdb on the multiplex PCR reads, gives a single entry per CDR3 protein. The profile covers 640,000 or so distinct CDR3 sequences, with approximately 15% appearing a single time and roughly 7.1% taken by the ten largest. Sequencing input: blood. These TCRs come from a woman aged 18-29 years with Graves' ophthalmopathy.

Turning to this clonotype: Given a much more abundant clone one base away, this may be a read error. This CDR3 is missing its conserved last phenylalanine or tryptophan, likely due to a read error. The chain recombines TRBV28 with TRBJ1-1; no reliable D call. CDR1 MDHEN and CDR2 SYDVKM come from the germline V gene. The CDR3 runs to 14 residues. V lost 7 bases and J lost 2, with 14 bases in between. CDR3 DNA: TGTGCCAGCACCCCTTTTTCAGGCAACACTGAAGCTTTCCTT. Translating it yields CASTPFSGNTEAFL.

This rearrangement joins TRBV6-2 or TRBV6-3 to TRBJ2-3; no firm D call. The CDR3 totals 16 residues. Germline CDR1 is MNHEY and CDR2 is SVGEGT. V lost 0 bases and J lost 0, with 10 bases in between. The CDR3 DNA reads as TGTGCCAGCAGTTACTCTAGTAGGATAAGCACAGATACGCAGTATTTT. It is translated as CASSYSSRISTDTQYF.

The rearrangement joins TRBV20-1 to TRBJ2-7; possibly TRBD1 for D (6 bases). V lost 3 bases and J lost 2, with 32 bases in between. This CDR3 comprises 20 residues. Germline loops: CDR1 DFQATT, CDR2 SNEGSKA (reference sequence). The CDR3 DNA reads as TGCAGTGCTAGTGCCCCCGACGGGACCAAGACAGGAGGAATACCCTACGAGCAGTACTTC. It yields the protein CSASAPDGTKTGGIPYEQYF.

This clonotype came up many times. The chain joins TRBV12-3 or TRBV12-4 to TRBJ1-1; 8 bases match TRBD1. The CDR3 totals 16 residues. V was clipped by 3 bases and J by 3 bases; unmatched bases: 9. For the CDR3, the DNA is TGTGCCAGCAGTTTTGGGACAGGACCTTGGGACACTGAAGCTTTCTTT. As protein: CASSFGTGPWDTEAFF.

The table lists this clonotype with many counts. The chain employs TRBV30 and TRBJ1-2; TRBD1 is a possible D gene (5 bases). There are 12 residues in the CDR3. CDR1 and CDR2 (germline): GTSNPN, SVGIG (reference sequence). The ends were cut back, 5 bases at V and 4 bases at J, with 11 bases in the middle. The CDR3, as DNA: TGTGCCTGGGGGGGAGGGAGCTATGGCTACACCTTC. Its translation: CAWGGGSYGYTF. Filled out from reference TRBV30 and TRBJ1-2, the complete variable domain reads SQTIHQWPATLVQPVGSPLSLECTVEGTSNPNLYWYRQAAGRGLQLLFYSVGIGQISSEVPQNLSASRPQDRQFILSSKKLLLSDSGFYLCAWGGGSYGYTFGSGTRLTVV.

This clonotype was counted at least ten times. The CDR3 reads CASSLVEKLFF. DNA for the CDR3: TGTGCCAGCAGCTTAGTAGAAAAACTGTTTTTT. The chain uses TRBV7-9 and TRBJ1-4; no clear D. Germline CDR1 reads SEHNR; CDR2 reads FQNEAQ (reference sequence). CDR3 length: 11 amino acids. V lost 1 base and J 8 bases, leaving 2 bases between the germline ends.